The sample holds a few counts of the clone carrying this T cell receptor (beta chain). The data are from a study of beta chain features in type 1 diabetes. Germline trimming cut 4 bases from V and 4 bases from J; bases unmatched to any gene: 7. The CDR3 is 15 residues long. From germline, CDR1 is SGHDT and CDR2 YYEEEE. Expressed TCRB transcripts were sequenced, since all the RNA that had been isolated was reverse transcribed. Using immunoSEQ multiplex PCR, the repertoire was profiled, and TCRdb retains in-frame clones only, with some absent. The top ten hold about 3.9% of the sample, which has a few hundred thousand clones, around 26% seen once.

The rearrangement joins TRBV5-6 to TRBJ1-2; 10 nucleotides align to TRBD1. Sequenced input: central memory CD4+ T cells from blood. The sequence derives from a man aged 25-45 years in good health. The chain's CDR3 is CASSPPGQGSYGYTF. CDR3 sequence (DNA): TGTGCCAGCAGCCCGCCGGGACAGGGGTCCTATGGCTACACCTTC.